The 16 T cell receptor beta chains below come from one sample, sequenced in a study of graft-versus-host responses after intestinal transplantation. Only in-frame clones appear in the TCRdb table, and some are missing; sequencing was by immunoSEQ multiplex PCR. The sample holds about 25,000 clones, less than 95% seen once. The sample was PBMCs, taken 156 days after intestinal transplant. All receptors come from a human patient who received an intestinal transplant, so some T cells may come from the graft donor.

This clone has only a few counts. This rearrangement joins TRBV11-3 to TRBJ1-1; D uncertain. Germline V CDR1 and CDR2: SGHNT, YENEEA. Trimming stripped 2 bases from V and 5 bases from J, with 12 bases between. The CDR3 runs to 14 residues. The CDR3 spells CASSLNRRETEAFF. In nucleotides, the CDR3 is TGTGCCAGCAGCTTAAATAGGAGGGAAACTGAAGCTTTCTTT. Complete variable domain (other parts from reference TRBV11-3 and TRBJ1-1): EAGVVQSPRYKIIEKKQPVAFWCNPISGHNTLYWYLQNLGQGPELLIRYENEEAVDDSQLPKDRFSAERLKGVDSTLKIQPAELGDSAVYLCASSLNRRETEAFFGQGTRLTVV.

The chain employs TRBV25-1 and TRBJ1-5; 7 bases agree with TRBD1. The germline CDR1 and CDR2 sequences are MGHDK and SYGVNS. With V trimmed by 5 bases and J by 2 bases, 6 bases remained unmatched. The CDR3 sequence is 15 residues long. CDR3 region: CASSQGGGGNQPQHF. CDR3 DNA: TGTGCCAGCAGTCAAGGGGGCGGTGGCAATCAGCCCCAGCATTTT.

Concerning this clone: The sample has other DNA sequences that encode this CDR3 too. This sequence joins TRBV19 and TRBJ2-7; 7 positions agree with TRBD2. Unmatched junction bases numbered 1, after V lost 1 base and J lost 1 base. This CDR3 comprises 14 residues. CDR1 and CDR2 (germline): LNHDA, SQIVND (reference sequence). The CDR3 sequence is CASSIAGGSYEQYF. DNA of the CDR3: TGTGCCAGTAGTATAGCGGGAGGATCCTACGAGCAGTACTTC.

The chain combines TRBV4-3 with TRBJ1-2, with D tentatively TRBD1 (6 bases). V lost 4 bases and J lost 2, with 20 bases in between. Germline assignment: CDR1 LGHNA and CDR2 YSLEER. The CDR3 runs 17 residues. Written as DNA, the CDR3 is TGCGCCAGCAGCCCGGTGGCTCGGGACATTCCGAACTATGGCTACACCTTC. Its protein product is CASSPVARDIPNYGYTF.

This rearrangement joins TRBV5-6 to TRBJ2-5; TRBD1 is a possible D gene (7 bases). Germline V gives CDR1 SGHDT, CDR2 YYEEEE. This CDR3 is 17 amino acids long. V was pared by 2 bases and J by 0 bases, with 17 bases between. CDR3 amino acids: CASSFRQGGYHQETQYF. In DNA form, the CDR3 reads TGTGCCAGCAGCTTTAGACAGGGAGGTTACCACCAAGAGACCCAGTACTTC.

The rearrangement joins TRBV9 to TRBJ1-3, with a weak D call TRBD1 (5 bases). Per germline, CDR1 SGDLS and CDR2 YYNGEE. V was pared by 6 bases and J by 0 bases, with 10 bases between. The CDR3 spans 14 residues. Written as DNA, the CDR3 is TGTGCCAGCACCCGGGACCTCTCTGGAAACACCATATATTTT. Translation gives CASTRDLSGNTIYF.

The chain carries TRBV6-5 and TRBJ2-7; 11 nucleotides match TRBD1. The CDR3 runs to 14 residues. With 7 bases clipped from V and 5 bases from J, the junction kept 7 bases outside the gene matches. Germline CDR1 is MNHEY and CDR2 is SVGAGI. CDR3 nucleotide sequence: TGTGCCAGCAAGGACAGGGGGCTTTGGAACGAGCAGTACTTC. Its protein is CASKDRGLWNEQYF.

V is TRBV9 and J is TRBJ2-7; TRBD2 matches 15 bases. From germline, CDR1 is SGDLS and CDR2 YYNGEE. The CDR3 spans 19 residues. After removal of 0 bases from V and 3 bases from J, the junction contained 10 bases not matched to a gene. The CDR3 region is CASSVDGTSGGTNNYEQYF. CDR3 bases: TGTGCCAGCAGCGTAGATGGGACTAGCGGGGGGACAAATAACTACGAGCAGTACTTC.

This clone showed up just a few times. This rearrangement joins TRBV7-8 to TRBJ1-5, with 11 bases matching TRBD1. In germline, CDR1 is SGHVS, CDR2 FQNEAQ. The junction had 6 bases not matched to a gene; V was cut back by 5 bases and J by 0 bases. The CDR3 totals 17 residues. CDR3 bases: TGTGCCAGCAGCGGACAGGGGGCCTCCTATAGCAATCAGCCCCAGCATTTT. Amino acids: CASSGQGASYSNQPQHF.

This sequence joins TRBV30 and TRBJ1-5; 7 nucleotides align to TRBD1. The V gene end was trimmed by 5 bases and the J gene end by 0 bases; junction bases not matched to a gene: 7. From germline, CDR1 is GTSNPN and CDR2 SVGIG (reference sequence). CDR3 length equals 15 residues. CDR3 protein: CAWETGAFSNQPQHF. The CDR3 DNA reads as TGTGCCTGGGAAACAGGGGCTTTTAGCAATCAGCCCCAGCATTTT. Full variable domain (remainder filled in from reference TRBV30 and TRBJ1-5): SQTIHQWPATLVQPVGSPLSLECTVEGTSNPNLYWYRQAAGRGLQLLFYSVGIGQISSEVPQNLSASRPQDRQFILSSKKLLLSDSGFYLCAWETGAFSNQPQHFGDGTRLSIL.

J is TRBJ2-1 and V is TRBV4-3; 8 positions agree with TRBD2. Unmatched junction bases numbered 7, after V lost 1 base and J lost 5 bases. CDR3 size: 16 residues. CDR1 is LGHNA, CDR2 YSLEER, per germline. CDR3 nucleotides: TGCGCCAGCAGCCAAGGGATAGCGGGGATAAACAATGAGCAGTTCTTC. This gives the protein CASSQGIAGINNEQFF.

J is TRBJ1-4 and V is TRBV30; D is ambiguous. V was clipped by 1 base and J by 7 bases, with 7 bases between them. The CDR3 is 12 amino acids. Germline CDR1 reads GTSNPN; CDR2 reads SVGIG (reference sequence). CDR3 sequence reads: CAWSEGSEKLFF. The CDR3 DNA reads as TGTGCCTGGAGTGAAGGGAGTGAAAAACTGTTTTTT. Based on the CDR3 plus reference TRBV30 and TRBJ1-4, the full variable domain is SQTIHQWPATLVQPVGSPLSLECTVEGTSNPNLYWYRQAAGRGLQLLFYSVGIGQISSEVPQNLSASRPQDRQFILSSKKLLLSDSGFYLCAWSEGSEKLFFGSGTQLSVL.

In its sample, this clone was seen a few times. CDR3 amino acids: CASSDAPPGNEKLFF. Here the CDR3 DNA reads TGTGCCAGCAGTGATGCCCCACCGGGTAATGAAAAACTGTTTTTT. The V call is TRBV6-1, the J call TRBJ1-4; D is unresolved. Trimming took off 3 bases at V and 4 bases at J, with 12 bases between the two ends. The CDR3 extends over 15 amino acids. Germline V gene lookup returns CDR1 MNHNS and CDR2 SASEGT.

The chain combines TRBV19 with TRBJ2-2; no firm D call. Germline CDR1 reads LNHDA; CDR2 reads SQIVND (reference sequence). This CDR3 contains 10 residues. Trimming left V 5 bases short and J 6 bases short, with 1 base between. CDR3 in DNA: TGTGCCAGTAGTGCCGGGGAGCTGTTTTTT. Translation gives CASSAGELFF.

Only a few counts were recorded for this clone. This chain uses TRBV7-9 with TRBJ2-7; TRBD2 agrees at 11 bases. V was clipped by 5 bases and J by 2 bases; unmatched bases: 11. CDR1 and CDR2 from the germline V gene are SEHNR and FQNEAQ (reference sequence). This CDR3 contains 17 residues. CDR3 sequence reads: CASSPTAETSGAYEQYF. CDR3 bases: TGTGCCAGCAGCCCGACCGCGGAGACTAGCGGGGCCTACGAGCAGTACTTC.

The rearrangement uses TRBV4-1 and TRBJ2-3; D remains ambiguous. V shed 0 bases and J shed 0 bases, with 7 bases lying between them. The CDR3 length is 15 residues. Germline values: CDR1 MGHRA, CDR2 YSYEKL. The CDR3 region is CASSQDWRSTDTQYF. In DNA form, the CDR3 reads TGCGCCAGCAGCCAAGACTGGCGGAGCACAGATACGCAGTATTTT.